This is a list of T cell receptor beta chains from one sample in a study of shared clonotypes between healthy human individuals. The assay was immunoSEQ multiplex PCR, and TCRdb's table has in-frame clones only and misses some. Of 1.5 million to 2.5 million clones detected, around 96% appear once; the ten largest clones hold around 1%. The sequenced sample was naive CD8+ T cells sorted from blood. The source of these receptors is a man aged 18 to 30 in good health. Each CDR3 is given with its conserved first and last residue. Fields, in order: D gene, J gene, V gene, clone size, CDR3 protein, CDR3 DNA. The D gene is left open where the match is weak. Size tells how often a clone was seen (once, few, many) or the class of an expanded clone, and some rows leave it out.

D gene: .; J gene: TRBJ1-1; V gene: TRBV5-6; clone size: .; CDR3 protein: CASSLWGAYEAFF; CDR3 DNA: TGTGCCAGCAGCTTGTGGGGGGCCTATGAAGCTTTCTTT
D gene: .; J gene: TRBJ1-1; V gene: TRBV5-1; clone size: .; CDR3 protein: CASSSDPDTEAFF; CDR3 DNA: TGCGCCAGCAGCTCGGATCCGGATACTGAAGCTTTCTTT
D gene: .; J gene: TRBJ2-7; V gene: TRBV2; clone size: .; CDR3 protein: CASSDRGPPYEQYF; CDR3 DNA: TGTGCCAGCAGTGACAGGGGACCCCCCTACGAGCAGTACTTC
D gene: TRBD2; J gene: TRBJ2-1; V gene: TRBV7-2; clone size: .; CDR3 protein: CASSLYRTSGGSSYNEQFF; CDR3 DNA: TGTGCCAGCAGCTTATACAGGACTAGCGGGGGGAGCTCCTACAATGAGCAGTTCTTC
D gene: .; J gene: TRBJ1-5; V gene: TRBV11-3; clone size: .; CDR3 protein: CASSLELAGRNQPQHF; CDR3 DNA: TGTGCCAGCAGCTTAGAATTGGCGGGGAGGAATCAGCCCCAGCATTTT
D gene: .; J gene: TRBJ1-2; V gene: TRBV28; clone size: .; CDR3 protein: CASSLGVNYGYTF; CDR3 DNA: TGTGCCAGCAGTTTGGGTGTAAACTATGGCTACACCTTC
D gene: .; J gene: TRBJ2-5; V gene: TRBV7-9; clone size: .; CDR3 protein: CASSLIAVMQETQYF; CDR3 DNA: TGTGCCAGCAGCCTGATAGCGGTAATGCAAGAGACCCAGTACTTC
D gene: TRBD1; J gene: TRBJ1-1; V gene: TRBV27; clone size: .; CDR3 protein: CASSLGTATEAFF; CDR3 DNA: TGTGCCAGCAGTTTAGGGACAGCCACTGAAGCTTTCTTT
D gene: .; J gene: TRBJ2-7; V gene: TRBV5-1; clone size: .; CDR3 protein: CASSLRTASYEQYF; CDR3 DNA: TGCGCCAGCAGCCTTCGGACGGCCTCCTACGAGCAGTACTTC
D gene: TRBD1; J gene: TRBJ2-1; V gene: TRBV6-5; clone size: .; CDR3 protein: CASSYETGVNEQFF; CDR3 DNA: TGTGCCAGCAGTTACGAGACAGGGGTGAATGAGCAGTTCTTC
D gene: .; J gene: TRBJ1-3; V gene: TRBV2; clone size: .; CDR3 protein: CASETDRSGNTIYF; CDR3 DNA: TGTGCCAGCGAGACCGATCGGTCGGGAAACACCATATATTTT
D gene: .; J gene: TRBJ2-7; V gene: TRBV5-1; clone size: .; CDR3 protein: CASSPQEGTYEQYF; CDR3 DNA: TGCGCCAGCAGCCCCCAGGAGGGGACATACGAGCAGTACTTC
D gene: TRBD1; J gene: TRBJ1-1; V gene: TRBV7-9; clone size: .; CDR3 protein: CASSDPGQGLDTEAFF; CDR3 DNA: TGTGCCAGCAGCGACCCGGGACAGGGGTTGGACACTGAAGCTTTCTTT
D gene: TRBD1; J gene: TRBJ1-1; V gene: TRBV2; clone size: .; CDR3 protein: CASSDWVSGGRNTEAFF; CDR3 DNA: TGTGCCAGCAGTGATTGGGTGTCAGGGGGCCGTAACACTGAAGCTTTCTTT
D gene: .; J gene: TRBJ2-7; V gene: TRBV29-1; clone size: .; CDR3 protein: CSVRSSRSYEQYF; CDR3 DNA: TGCAGCGTAAGAAGCAGTCGGAGCTACGAGCAGTACTTC
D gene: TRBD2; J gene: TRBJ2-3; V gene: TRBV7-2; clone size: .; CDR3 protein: CASSHGAGGGWDTQYF; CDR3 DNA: TGTGCCAGCAGTCACGGAGCAGGCGGGGGGTGGGATACGCAGTATTTT
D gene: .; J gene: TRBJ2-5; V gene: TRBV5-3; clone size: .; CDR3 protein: CARVALTDQETQYF; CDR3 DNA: TGTGCCAGAGTAGCCCTGACAGATCAAGAGACCCAGTACTTC
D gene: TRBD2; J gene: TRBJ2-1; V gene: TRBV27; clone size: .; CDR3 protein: CASSFRGLAGADHEQFF; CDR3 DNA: TGTGCCAGCAGTTTCCGCGGACTAGCGGGGGCGGACCATGAGCAGTTCTTC
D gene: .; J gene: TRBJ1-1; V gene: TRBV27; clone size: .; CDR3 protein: CASSLGEGNTEAFF; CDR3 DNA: TGTGCCAGCAGTTTAGGTGAAGGTAACACTGAAGCTTTCTTT
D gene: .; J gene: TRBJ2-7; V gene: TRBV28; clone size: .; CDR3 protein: CASSRVFDEQYF; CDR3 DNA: TGTGCCAGCAGCAGGGTTTTCGACGAGCAGTACTTC
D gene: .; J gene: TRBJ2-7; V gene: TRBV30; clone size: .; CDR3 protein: CAWSVGRAQRYEQYF; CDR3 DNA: TGTGCCTGGAGTGTCGGTCGAGCGCAGAGATACGAGCAGTACTTC
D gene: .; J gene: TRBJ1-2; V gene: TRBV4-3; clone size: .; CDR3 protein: CASSQDMGWTGGYTF; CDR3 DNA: TGCGCCAGCAGCCAAGATATGGGGTGGACGGGTGGCTACACCTTC
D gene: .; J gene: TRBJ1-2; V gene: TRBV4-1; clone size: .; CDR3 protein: CASSQQEGAVSRSTNYGYTF; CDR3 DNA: TGCGCCAGCAGCCAACAAGAAGGGGCGGTTAGTAGAAGTACTAACTATGGCTACACCTTC
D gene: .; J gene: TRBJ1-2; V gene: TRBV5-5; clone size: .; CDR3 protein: CASIMGDGYTF; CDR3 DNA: TGTGCCAGCATAATGGGGGATGGCTACACCTTC
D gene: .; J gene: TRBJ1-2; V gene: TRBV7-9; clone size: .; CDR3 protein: CASSLALLANYGYTF; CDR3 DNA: TGTGCCAGCAGCTTGGCCCTTCTTGCTAACTATGGCTACACCTTC
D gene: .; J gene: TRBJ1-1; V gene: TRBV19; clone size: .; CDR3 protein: CASSIDSLTEAFF; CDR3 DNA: TGTGCCAGTAGTATAGATTCCCTCACTGAAGCTTTCTTT
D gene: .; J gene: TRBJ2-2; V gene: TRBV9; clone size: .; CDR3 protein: CASSVRVGALTGELFF; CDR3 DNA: TGTGCCAGCAGCGTAAGGGTGGGGGCTTTGACCGGGGAGCTGTTTTTT
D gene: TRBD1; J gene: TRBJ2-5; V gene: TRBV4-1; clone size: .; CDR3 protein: CASSQAGTGPFYETQYF; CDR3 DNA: TGCGCCAGCAGCCAAGCCGGGACAGGGCCGTTTTACGAGACCCAGTACTTC
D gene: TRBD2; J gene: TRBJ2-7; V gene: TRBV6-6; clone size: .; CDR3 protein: CASSPGTSGVLYEQYF; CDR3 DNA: TGTGCCAGCAGTCCCGGGACTAGCGGAGTCCTATACGAGCAGTACTTC
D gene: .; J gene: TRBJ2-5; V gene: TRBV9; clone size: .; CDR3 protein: CASSVGDHQETQYF; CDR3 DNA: TGTGCCAGCAGCGTAGGGGACCACCAAGAGACCCAGTACTTC
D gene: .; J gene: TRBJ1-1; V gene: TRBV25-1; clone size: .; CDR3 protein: CASGRGGGTEAFF; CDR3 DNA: TGTGCCAGCGGACGAGGTGGGGGTACTGAAGCTTTCTTT
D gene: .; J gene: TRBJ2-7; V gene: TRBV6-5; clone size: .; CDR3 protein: CASSYSNSEQYF; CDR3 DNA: TGTGCCAGCAGTTACTCGAACTCCGAGCAGTACTTC
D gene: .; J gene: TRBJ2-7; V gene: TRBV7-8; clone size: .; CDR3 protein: CASSLGSLEQYF; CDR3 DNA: TGTGCCAGCAGCTTAGGGTCTCTCGAGCAGTACTTC
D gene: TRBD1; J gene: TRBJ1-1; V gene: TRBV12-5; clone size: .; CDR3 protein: CASGPERGEGQGGQQMNTEAFF; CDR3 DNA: TGTGCTAGTGGTCCCGAGAGAGGGGAGGGACAGGGGGGCCAACAGATGAACACTGAAGCTTTCTTT
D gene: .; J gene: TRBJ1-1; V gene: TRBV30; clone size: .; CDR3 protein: CAWSVNPPEAFF; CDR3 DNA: TGTGCCTGGAGTGTTAATCCCCCTGAAGCTTTCTTT
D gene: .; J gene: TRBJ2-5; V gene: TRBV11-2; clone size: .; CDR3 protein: CASSSKEDYMRETQYF; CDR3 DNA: TGTGCCAGCAGCTCAAAGGAGGACTATATGAGGGAGACCCAGTACTTC
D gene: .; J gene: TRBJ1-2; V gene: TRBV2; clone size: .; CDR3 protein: CASSEAALYGYTF; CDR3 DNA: TGTGCCAGCAGTGAAGCGGCCTTGTATGGCTACACCTTC
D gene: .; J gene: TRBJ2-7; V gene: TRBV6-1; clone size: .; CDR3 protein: CASSEAIAGNEQYF; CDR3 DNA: TGTGCCAGCAGTGAAGCAATTGCGGGTAACGAGCAGTACTTC
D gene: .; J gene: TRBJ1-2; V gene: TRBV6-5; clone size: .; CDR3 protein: CASSLTGDNYGYTF; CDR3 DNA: TGTGCCAGCAGCCTGACAGGCGATAACTATGGCTACACCTTC
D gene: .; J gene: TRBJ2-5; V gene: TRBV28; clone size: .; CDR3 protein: CASSLGGQETQYF; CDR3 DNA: TGTGCCAGCAGTTTAGGAGGTCAAGAGACCCAGTACTTC
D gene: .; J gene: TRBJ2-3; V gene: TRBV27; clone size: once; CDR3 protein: CASSLLGAVRGDTQYF; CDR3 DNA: TGTGCCAGCAGTTTACTAGGGGCAGTAAGAGGGGATACGCAGTATTTT
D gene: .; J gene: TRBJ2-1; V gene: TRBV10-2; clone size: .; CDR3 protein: CASRPGYNEQFF; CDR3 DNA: TGCGCCAGCAGGCCGGGCTACAATGAGCAGTTCTTC
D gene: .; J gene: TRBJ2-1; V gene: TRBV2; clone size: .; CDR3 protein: CASSWGYSSYNEQFF; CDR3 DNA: TGTGCCAGCAGTTGGGGGTACAGCTCCTACAATGAGCAGTTCTTC
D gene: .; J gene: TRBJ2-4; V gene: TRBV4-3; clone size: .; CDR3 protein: CASSHLYGAEQNIQYF; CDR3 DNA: TGCGCCAGCAGCCACCTATACGGGGCAGAACAAAACATTCAGTACTTC
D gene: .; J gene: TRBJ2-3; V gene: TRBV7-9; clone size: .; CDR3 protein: CASSHLGDADTQYF; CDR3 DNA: TGTGCCAGCAGCCATCTGGGGGACGCAGATACGCAGTATTTT
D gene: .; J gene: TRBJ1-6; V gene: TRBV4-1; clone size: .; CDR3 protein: CASSRGSSYNSPLHF; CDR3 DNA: TGCGCCAGCAGCCGAGGGAGCTCCTATAATTCACCCCTCCACTTT
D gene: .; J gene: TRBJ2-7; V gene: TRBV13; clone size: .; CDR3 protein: CASSSESSYEQYF; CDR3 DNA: TGTGCCAGCAGCTCGGAGTCCAGCTACGAGCAGTACTTC
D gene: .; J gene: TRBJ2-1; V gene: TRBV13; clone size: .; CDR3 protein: CASSLRARYNEQFF; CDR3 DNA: TGTGCCAGCAGCTTACGGGCACGATACAATGAGCAGTTCTTC
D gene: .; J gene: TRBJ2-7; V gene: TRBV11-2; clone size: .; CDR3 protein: CASSLIEQYF; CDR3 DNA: TGTGCCAGCAGCTTGATCGAGCAGTACTTC
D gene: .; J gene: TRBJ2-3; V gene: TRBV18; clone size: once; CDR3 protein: CASSTYGDTQYF; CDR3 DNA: TGTGCCAGCTCAACCTATGGAGATACGCAGTATTTT
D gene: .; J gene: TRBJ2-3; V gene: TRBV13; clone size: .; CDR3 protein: CASSPSGASTDTQYF; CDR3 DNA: TGTGCCAGCAGTCCCTCGGGGGCGAGCACAGATACGCAGTATTTT
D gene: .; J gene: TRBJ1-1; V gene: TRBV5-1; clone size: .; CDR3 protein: CASSLFGGVYTEAFF; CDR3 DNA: TGCGCCAGCAGCTTGTTTGGGGGGGTATATACTGAAGCTTTCTTT
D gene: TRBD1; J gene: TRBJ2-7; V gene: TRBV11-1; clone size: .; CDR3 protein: CASSADRDGEQYF; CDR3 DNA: TGTGCCAGCAGCGCAGACAGGGACGGCGAGCAGTACTTC
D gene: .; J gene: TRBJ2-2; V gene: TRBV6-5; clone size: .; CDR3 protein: CASGPGHTGELFF; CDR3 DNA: TGTGCCAGCGGCCCAGGTCACACCGGGGAGCTGTTTTTT
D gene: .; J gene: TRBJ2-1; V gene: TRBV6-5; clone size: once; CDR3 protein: CASSYYTGEQFF; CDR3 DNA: TGTGCCAGCAGTTACTATACCGGGGAGCAGTTCTTC
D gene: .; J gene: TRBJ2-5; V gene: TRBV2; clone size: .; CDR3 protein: CASSGRFQETQYF; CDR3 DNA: TGTGCCAGCAGTGGTAGGTTTCAAGAGACCCAGTACTTC